These 28 T cell receptor beta chains share one sample of origin, sequenced in a study of T cells in Graves' hyperthyroidism and ophthalmopathy. Amplified TCR beta CDR3 regions came from RNA transcripts. During a first-round RT-PCR of the TCR CDR3, the HTBI primer set was used. TCRdb fed the multiplex PCR reads into MiXCR, producing one record per CDR3 protein. The sample has about 400,000 distinct CDR3 sequences, 15% to 19% seen once; the top ten hold roughly 7.4%. Sequencing was performed on blood. Source of these receptors: a woman aged 18-29 years with Graves' hyperthyroidism.

This chain connects TRBV29-1 to TRBJ2-3, with 9 bases that match TRBD2. CDR3 length: 16 residues. In germline, CDR1 is SQVTM, CDR2 ANQGSEA. V shed 5 bases and J 3 bases; nucleotides not matched to a gene: 12. The chain's CDR3 is CSVQGEEREETDTQYF. As DNA, the CDR3 is TGCAGCGTTCAAGGCGAGGAGCGGGAGGAGACAGATACGCAGTATTTT.

At least ten counts were recorded for this clonotype. The V call is TRBV18, the J call TRBJ1-5; no clear D gene. The germline CDR1 and CDR2 sequences are KGHSH and LQKENI. The CDR3 has 13 amino acids. Deletions cut 2 bases from V and 7 bases from J, with 9 bases between. The CDR3 coding sequence is TGTGCCAGCTCACCAGGGCACGGACAGCCCCAGCATTTT. Its translation is CASSPGHGQPQHF.

A note on this clonotype: This may be a read error: a much more frequent sequence differs by one nucleotide. This chain uses TRBV2 with TRBJ2-1; perhaps TRBD2 as D (5 bases). This CDR3 is built from 14 residues. Germline CDR1 SNHLY, CDR2 FYNNEI. Trimming took 8 bases from V and 2 from J, leaving 13 bases between them. CDR3 nucleotides: TGTGCCAGCGGTGGCAGCGGTCCCTACAATGAGCAGTTCTTC. Protein product: CASGGSGPYNEQFF.

This clonotype was detected ten times or more. The chain has TRBV20-1 and TRBJ2-5; maybe TRBD2 (7 bases). Germline CDR1 and CDR2: DFQATT and SNEGSKA (reference sequence). Trimming cost V 5 bases and J 4 bases, with 17 bases left between them. The CDR3 is 14 residues long. The CDR3 sequence is CSASPGAGAETQYF. The DNA for the CDR3 is TGCAGTGCTTCTCCCGGGGCGGGGGCAGAGACCCAGTACTTC.

V usage is TRBV12-3 or TRBV12-4 and J usage is TRBJ1-3; D is uncertain. The CDR3 extends over 12 amino acids. Deletions cut 5 bases from V and 7 bases from J, with 9 bases between. The CDR3 region has the DNA TGTGCCAGCAGTGATCGGTCCAACACCATATATTTT. Translation: CASSDRSNTIYF.

This rearrangement joins TRBV6-5 to TRBJ2-7, with TRBD2 matching over 12 bases. V was pared by 5 bases and J by 2 bases, with 16 bases of the junction left unmatched. Germline lookup yields CDR1 MNHEY and CDR2 SVGAGI. The CDR3 has 19 residues. The CDR3 spells CASSISSGRASVRTYEQYF. CDR3 DNA: TGTGCCAGCAGTATATCTAGCGGGAGGGCCTCGGTAAGAACCTACGAGCAGTACTTC.

This clonotype was detected only a few times. The chain recombines TRBV9 with TRBJ2-6; 12 nucleotides match TRBD2. Germline assignment: CDR1 SGDLS and CDR2 YYNGEE. Losses at the gene ends were 1 base for V and 2 bases for J; bases not matched to a gene: 4. This CDR3 region has 18 residues. CDR3 loop: CASSVFPSGGAGANVLTF. The CDR3 DNA follows: TGTGCCAGCAGCGTATTCCCTAGCGGGGGGGCTGGGGCCAACGTCCTGACTTTC.

J is TRBJ2-1 and V is TRBV20-1; TRBD2 aligns across 10 bases. From germline, CDR1 is DFQATT and CDR2 SNEGSKA (reference sequence). The J segment lost 3 bases and the V segment lost 5 bases, leaving 4 bases of the junction unmatched. The CDR3 covers 14 residues. The CDR3: CSASRLAGYNEQFF. DNA of the CDR3: TGCAGTGCTTCGCGACTAGCGGGCTACAATGAGCAGTTCTTC.

The table lists this clonotype with many counts. The CDR3, as DNA: TGCGCCAGCAGCTCCTCCGGCCAGTACGCAGATACGCAGTATTTT. The encoded protein is CASSSSGQYADTQYF. The rearrangement links TRBV5-1 to TRBJ2-3; D is undetermined. V shed 3 bases and J shed 4 bases, with 15 bases lying between them. The germline V gene encodes CDR1 SGHRS and CDR2 YFSETQ. CDR3 length equals 15 residues.

A note on this clonotype: A much bigger clone sits one base away, suggesting this may be a read error. The chain carries TRBV6-2 or TRBV6-3 and TRBJ1-1; tentative D call: TRBD1 (5 bases). This CDR3 contains 12 residues. Germline V lookup: CDR1 MNHEY, CDR2 SVGEGT. The CDR3 spells CVSSYGGLEAFF. The CDR3 nucleotides read TGTGTCAGCAGTTACGGGGGTCTTGAAGCTTTCTTT.

This clonotype was picked up many times. V gene TRBV28 combines with J gene TRBJ1-2, with 8 bases matching TRBD1. Germline V gives CDR1 MDHEN, CDR2 SYDVKM. V was pared by 5 bases and J by 2 bases, with 10 bases of the junction left unmatched. This CDR3 is built from 16 residues. Written as DNA, the CDR3 is TGTGCCAGCAGTCGGACAGGGAGGGCGGGGAACTATGGCTACACCTTC. Translated, it gives CASSRTGRAGNYGYTF.

This clonotype was detected ten times or more. J is TRBJ2-1 and V is TRBV7-2, with 10 bases fitting TRBD2. This CDR3 is 16 amino acids long. J gave up 9 bases and V 1 base, and 9 bases lay outside the gene matches. Germline lookup yields CDR1 SGHTA and CDR2 FQGNSA. CDR3: CASSLDSGGSVREQFF. The CDR3 DNA reads as TGTGCCAGCAGCTTAGATAGCGGGGGGAGTGTTCGTGAGCAGTTCTTC. Full variable domain (missing parts from reference TRBV7-2 and TRBJ2-1): GAGVSQSPSNKVTEKGKDVELRCDPISGHTALYWYRQSLGQGLEFLIYFQGNSAPDKSGLPSDRFSAERTGGSVSTLTIQRTQQEDSAVYLCASSLDSGGSVREQFFGPGTRLTVL.

This clonotype was detected ten times or more. V gene TRBV6-1 combines with J gene TRBJ1-3; D remains unclear. Trimming pared 7 bases from V and 0 bases from J, leaving 7 bases between. CDR1 and CDR2 (germline): MNHNS, SASEGT. The CDR3 covers 13 residues. The CDR3 DNA reads TGTGCCAGCACCGGGTACTCTGGAAACACCATATATTTT. Translated, it gives CASTGYSGNTIYF.

In this sample, this clonotype turned up many times. The gene calls are TRBV2 and TRBJ2-6; possible D gene TRBD1, 5 bases. V lost 3 bases, J lost 1 base, and 10 bases lay in between. The CDR3 has 16 amino acids. The germline V gene has CDR1 SNHLY and CDR2 FYNNEI. In DNA, the CDR3 is TGTGCCAGCAGTGACAGGGTCCTATCTGGGGCCAACGTCCTGACTTTC. It encodes CASSDRVLSGANVLTF.

This clonotype came up a few times. The chain uses TRBV7-2 and TRBJ2-5, with 9 nucleotides matching TRBD2. CDR1 is SGHTA and CDR2 is FQGNSA in the germline V gene. The CDR3 runs to 16 residues. Germline trimming cut 5 bases from V and 4 bases from J; bases unmatched to any gene: 11. CDR3 sequence reads: CASSPLGGGAVETQYF. The CDR3 DNA sequence: TGTGCCAGCAGCCCCCTCGGCGGGGGGGCCGTAGAGACCCAGTACTTC.

This clonotype was counted many times. The chain joins TRBV5-1 to TRBJ1-6; D is ambiguous. The CDR3 totals 13 residues. V lost 0 bases to trimming and J lost 10 bases, with 8 bases between them. Germline CDR1 and CDR2: SGHRS and YFSETQ. Written as DNA, the CDR3 is TGCGCCAGCAGCTTGGGAGACGGGTCACCCCTCCACTTT. Translating it yields CASSLGDGSPLHF.

This clonotype was found many times. The CDR3 coding sequence is TGTGCCAGCAGTCGCGAGACAGGGGGAAGCTACGAGCAGTACTTC. This gives the protein CASSRETGGSYEQYF. The chain uses TRBV6-5 and TRBJ2-7; 9 positions match TRBD1. CDR3 size: 15 residues. The germline V gene has CDR1 MNHEY and CDR2 SVGAGI. V was pared by 5 bases and J by 3 bases, with 8 bases of the junction left unmatched.

Concerning this clonotype: One base away lies a much larger clone, so this may be a sequencing read error. CDR3 sequence reads: CASGWDGRNEKLFF. The CDR3 nucleotides read TGTGCCAGCGGTTGGGATGGAAGGAATGAAAAACTGTTTTTT. The chain uses TRBV27 and TRBJ1-4; no reliable D call. The germline gives CDR1 MNHEY, CDR2 SMNVEV (reference sequence). This CDR3 is 14 amino acids long. The V gene lost 8 bases and the J gene lost 5 bases, with 15 bases spanning the gap.

In its sample, this clonotype was seen many times. This sequence joins TRBV20-1 and TRBJ2-7; TRBD1 aligns across 7 bases. The germline gives CDR1 DFQATT, CDR2 SNEGSKA (reference sequence). This CDR3 is 15 amino acids long. With 1 base clipped from V and 2 bases from J, the junction kept 8 bases outside the gene matches. The DNA for the CDR3 is TGCAGTGCTAGAGGTTACGACAGGGAAGCCTACGAGCAGTACTTC. It yields the protein CSARGYDREAYEQYF.

This clonotype was observed many times. The V gene is TRBV9, the J gene TRBJ2-3; D unresolved. V was trimmed by 7 bases and J by 1 base, leaving 10 bases between them. Per the germline V gene, CDR1 is SGDLS and CDR2 is YYNGEE. The CDR3 has 13 residues. In nucleotides, the CDR3 is TGTGCCAGCGCCGCAGTAGGCACAGATACGCAGTATTTT. It yields the protein CASAAVGTDTQYF.

This clonotype occurred many times. CDR3 loop: CASRGTYEQYF. The CDR3 nucleotides read TGTGCCAGCAGGGGTACCTACGAGCAGTACTTC. The rearrangement links TRBV6-1 to TRBJ2-7; D remains ambiguous. Per germline, CDR1 MNHNS and CDR2 SASEGT. Trimming left V 6 bases short and J 2 bases short, with 5 bases between. CDR3 length equals 11 residues.

This chain links TRBV29-1 with TRBJ2-7; no reliable D call. Germline loops: CDR1 SQVTM, CDR2 ANQGSEA. Deletions cut 4 bases from V and 0 bases from J, with 10 bases between. The CDR3 length is 13 residues. CDR3 loop: CSVGSSPSYEQYF. In DNA, the CDR3 is TGCAGCGTTGGGTCCAGCCCCTCCTACGAGCAGTACTTC.

This clonotype was seen repeatedly, ten times or more. The chain links TRBV2 to TRBJ2-1; TRBD2 matches at 8 bases. Germline CDR1 reads SNHLY; CDR2 reads FYNNEI. The V gene end was trimmed by 7 bases and the J gene end by 2 bases; junction bases not matched to a gene: 1. CDR3 length equals 13 residues. The CDR3 here is CASTGGAYNEQFF. CDR3 nucleotide sequence: TGTGCCAGCACCGGGGGGGCCTACAATGAGCAGTTCTTC.

This clonotype was recorded many times. The rearrangement links TRBV6-1 to TRBJ1-5, with D tentatively TRBD1 (6 bases). Germline lookup yields CDR1 MNHNS and CDR2 SASEGT. Trimming cost V 4 bases and J 2 bases, with 15 bases left between them. The CDR3 has 16 amino acids. The CDR3 sequence: CASSVQQGRGNQPQHF. Written as DNA, the CDR3 is TGTGCCAGCAGTGTCCAACAGGGTCGTGGCAATCAGCCCCAGCATTTT.

This clonotype has a count of ten or more. The J gene is TRBJ2-1, the V gene TRBV10-3, with 12 bases matching TRBD2. Germline V gene sequence: CDR1 ENHRY, CDR2 SYGVKD. The V and J ends lost 10 bases and 5 bases, in that order; junction bases with no gene match: 3. The CDR3 length is 13 residues. The CDR3 here is CATLAGGDNEQFF. The DNA for the CDR3 is TGTGCCACTCTAGCGGGGGGGGACAATGAGCAGTTCTTC.

This clonotype was counted ten times or more. For the CDR3, the DNA is TGTGCCAGCAGAACATCGGGACTTACTGTCGGGGTGGGAAATGAGCAGTTCTTC. Its protein product is CASRTSGLTVGVGNEQFF. This chain connects TRBV12-3 or TRBV12-4 to TRBJ2-1, with TRBD2 as a possible D gene (6 bases). The germline V and J ends were trimmed by 6 bases and 7 bases, with 28 bases remaining between them. The CDR3 spans 18 residues.

This clonotype was picked up a small number of times. The chain has TRBV4-1 and TRBJ2-7; D not certain. The germline V gene has CDR1 MGHRA and CDR2 YSYEKL. V was pared by 1 base and J by 5 bases, with 15 bases between. CDR3 length: 15 residues. CDR3 bases: TGCGCCAGCAGCCAAGCCTCTTTCCCCAGGCACGAGCAGTACTTC. Residues: CASSQASFPRHEQYF.

In this sample, this clonotype turned up many times. V usage is TRBV12-3 or TRBV12-4 and J usage is TRBJ1-6; D uncertain. This CDR3 region has 14 residues. Trimming pared 3 bases from V and 9 bases from J, leaving 12 bases between. CDR3 coding DNA: TGTGCCAGCAGTTTGAACCCCGGCGGTTCACCCCTCCACTTT. It yields the protein CASSLNPGGSPLHF.